These 3 T cell receptor beta chains were sequenced from one sample in a study of blood T cell repertoires in COVID-19. Libraries were prepared by immunoSEQ multiplex PCR; TCRdb keeps only in-frame clonotypes and omits some of them. The sample comprises roughly 700,000 clones, about 87% of which are singletons, and roughly 0.25% rests with the top ten. The sample was peripheral blood. The receptors derive from a woman between 18 and 29 years old with acute or convalescent COVID-19.

This rearrangement joins TRBV24-1 to TRBJ2-5, with 13 bases aligning to TRBD2. This CDR3 contains 13 residues. The germline V gene has CDR1 KGHDR and CDR2 SFDVKD. V trimming: 5 bases; J trimming: 9 bases; junction bases outside the gene matches: 2. CDR3 in amino acids: CATSGGLAGAQYF. CDR3 bases: TGTGCCACCAGTGGCGGACTAGCGGGGGCCCAGTACTTC.

The chain combines TRBV24-1 with TRBJ1-2; maybe TRBD1 (6 bases). The V gene's germline CDR1 is KGHDR and CDR2 SFDVKD. CDR3 length equals 14 residues. Trimming removed 1 base from V and 7 bases from J, with 12 bases in between. Here the CDR3 DNA reads TGTGCCACCAGTGATTTCGAGGGGGTTGGTGGCTACACCTTC. Its translation is CATSDFEGVGGYTF.

The rearrangement joins TRBV7-8 to TRBJ1-4; the D gene is possibly TRBD1 (5 bases). Germline CDR1 and CDR2: SGHVS and FQNEAQ. Trimming removed 2 bases from V and 3 bases from J, with 10 bases in between. The length of the CDR3 is 15 residues. CDR3 nucleotide sequence: TGTGCCAGCAGCTTATCGGGGGAGTCTAATGAAAAACTGTTTTTT. As protein: CASSLSGESNEKLFF.